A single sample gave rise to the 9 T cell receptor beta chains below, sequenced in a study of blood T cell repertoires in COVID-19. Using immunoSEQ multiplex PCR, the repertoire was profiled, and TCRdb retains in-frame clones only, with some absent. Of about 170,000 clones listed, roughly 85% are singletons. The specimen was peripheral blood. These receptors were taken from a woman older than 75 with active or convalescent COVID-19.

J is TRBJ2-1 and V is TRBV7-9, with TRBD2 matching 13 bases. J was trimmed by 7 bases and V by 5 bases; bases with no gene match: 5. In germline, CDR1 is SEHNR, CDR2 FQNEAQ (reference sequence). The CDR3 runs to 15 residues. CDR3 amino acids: CASSPTSGGVNEQFF. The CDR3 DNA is TGTGCCAGCAGCCCAACTAGCGGGGGGGTAAATGAGCAGTTCTTC.

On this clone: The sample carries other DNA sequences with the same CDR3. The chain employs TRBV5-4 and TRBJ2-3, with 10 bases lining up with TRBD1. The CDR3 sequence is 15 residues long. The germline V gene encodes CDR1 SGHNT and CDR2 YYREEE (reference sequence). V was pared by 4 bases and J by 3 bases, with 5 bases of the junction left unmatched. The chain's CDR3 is CASSLRTGGTDTQYF. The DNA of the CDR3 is TGTGCCAGCAGCCTCCGGACAGGGGGGACAGATACGCAGTATTTT. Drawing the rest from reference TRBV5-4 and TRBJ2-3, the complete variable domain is ETGVTQSPTHLIKTRGQQVTLRCSSQSGHNTVSWYQQALGQGPQFIFQYYREEENGRGNFPPRFSGLQFPNYSSELNVNALELDDSALYLCASSLRTGGTDTQYFGPGTRLTVL.

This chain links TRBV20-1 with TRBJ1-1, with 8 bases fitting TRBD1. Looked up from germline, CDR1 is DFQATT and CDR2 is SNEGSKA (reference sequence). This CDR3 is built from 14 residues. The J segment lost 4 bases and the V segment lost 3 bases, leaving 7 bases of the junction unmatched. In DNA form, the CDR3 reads TGCAGTGCTAGTCGAGGACAGGGAAGCACTGAAGCTTTCTTT. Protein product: CSASRGQGSTEAFF.

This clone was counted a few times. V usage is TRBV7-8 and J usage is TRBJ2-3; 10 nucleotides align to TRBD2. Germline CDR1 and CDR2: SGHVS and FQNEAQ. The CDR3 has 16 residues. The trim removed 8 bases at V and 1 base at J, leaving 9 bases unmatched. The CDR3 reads CASRSSGSRRTDTQYF. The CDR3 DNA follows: TGTGCCAGCCGGTCTAGCGGGAGCAGGCGCACAGATACGCAGTATTTT.

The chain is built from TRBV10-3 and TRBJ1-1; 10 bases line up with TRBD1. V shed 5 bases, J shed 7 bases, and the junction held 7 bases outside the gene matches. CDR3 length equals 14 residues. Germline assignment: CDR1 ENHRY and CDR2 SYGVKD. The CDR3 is CAISLGTGDVEAFF. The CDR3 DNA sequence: TGTGCCATCAGTCTTGGGACAGGGGACGTTGAAGCTTTCTTT.

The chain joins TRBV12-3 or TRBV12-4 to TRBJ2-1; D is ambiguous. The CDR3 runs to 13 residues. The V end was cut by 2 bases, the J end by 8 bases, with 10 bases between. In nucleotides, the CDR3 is TGTGCCAGCAGTTTAATCCCCTCGGATGAGCAGTTCTTC. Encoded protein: CASSLIPSDEQFF.

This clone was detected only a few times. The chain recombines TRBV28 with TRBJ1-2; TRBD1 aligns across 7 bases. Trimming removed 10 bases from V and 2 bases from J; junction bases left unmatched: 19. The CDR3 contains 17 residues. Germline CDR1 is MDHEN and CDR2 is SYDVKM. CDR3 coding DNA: TGTGCCACCATGAGGGACAGATTTTTTGAAACCAACTATGGCTACACCTTC. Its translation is CATMRDRFFETNYGYTF.

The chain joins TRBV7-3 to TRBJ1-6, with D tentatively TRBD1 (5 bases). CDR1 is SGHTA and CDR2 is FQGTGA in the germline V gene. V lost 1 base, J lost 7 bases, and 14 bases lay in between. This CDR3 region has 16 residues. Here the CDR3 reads CASSLNPQGMNSPLHF. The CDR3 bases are TGTGCCAGCAGCTTAAATCCCCAGGGAATGAATTCACCCCTCCACTTT.

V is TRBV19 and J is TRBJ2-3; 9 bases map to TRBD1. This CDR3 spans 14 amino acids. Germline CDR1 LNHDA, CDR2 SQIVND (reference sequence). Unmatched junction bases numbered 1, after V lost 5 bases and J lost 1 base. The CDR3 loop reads CASSYRGRTDTQYF. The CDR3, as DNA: TGTGCCAGTAGTTACAGGGGGCGCACAGATACGCAGTATTTT.